This entry concerns a single TCR beta chain. Germline CDR1 reads GTSNPN; CDR2 reads SVGIG (reference sequence). V was shortened by 3 bases and J by 2 bases, with 5 bases between the two germline ends. The CDR3 runs to 11 residues. The sample belongs to a study of shared clonotypes between healthy human individuals. In the authors' workflow: Filtering differed, since immunoSEQ gave only junction sequences and no quality scores. Some clones are missing from TCRdb's copy, which holds only in-frame ones; the method was immunoSEQ multiplex PCR. For V, J and clone size, that table is used; D and trimming come from the DNA. This table holds about a million clones, roughly 80% found once.

The TCR originated in a man aged 18 to 29 in good health. Some clones in this sample may be carry-over from other donors' samples. What was sequenced was memory CD4+ T cells from PBMCs. The subset is: CD45RA-negative fraction. The V call is TRBV30, the J call TRBJ2-7; D unresolved. The CDR3 protein is CAWRDTYEQYF. The CDR3 DNA reads as TGTGCCTGGAGAGACACCTACGAGCAGTACTTC.